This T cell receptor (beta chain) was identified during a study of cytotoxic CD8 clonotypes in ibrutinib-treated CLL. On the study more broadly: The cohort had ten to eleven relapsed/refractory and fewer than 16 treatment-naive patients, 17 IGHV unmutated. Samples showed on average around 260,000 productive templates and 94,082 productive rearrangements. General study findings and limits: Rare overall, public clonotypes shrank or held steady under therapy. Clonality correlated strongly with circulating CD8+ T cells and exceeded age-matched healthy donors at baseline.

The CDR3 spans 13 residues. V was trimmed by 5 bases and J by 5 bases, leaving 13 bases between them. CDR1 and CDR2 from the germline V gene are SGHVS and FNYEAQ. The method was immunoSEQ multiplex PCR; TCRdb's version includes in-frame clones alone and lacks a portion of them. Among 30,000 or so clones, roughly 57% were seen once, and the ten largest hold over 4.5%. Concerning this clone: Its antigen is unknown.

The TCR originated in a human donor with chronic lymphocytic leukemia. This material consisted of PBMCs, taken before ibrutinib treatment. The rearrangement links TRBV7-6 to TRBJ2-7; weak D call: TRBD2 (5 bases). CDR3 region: CASSQGPEDEQYF. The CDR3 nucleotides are TGTGCCAGCAGCCAAGGACCGGAGGACGAGCAGTACTTC.